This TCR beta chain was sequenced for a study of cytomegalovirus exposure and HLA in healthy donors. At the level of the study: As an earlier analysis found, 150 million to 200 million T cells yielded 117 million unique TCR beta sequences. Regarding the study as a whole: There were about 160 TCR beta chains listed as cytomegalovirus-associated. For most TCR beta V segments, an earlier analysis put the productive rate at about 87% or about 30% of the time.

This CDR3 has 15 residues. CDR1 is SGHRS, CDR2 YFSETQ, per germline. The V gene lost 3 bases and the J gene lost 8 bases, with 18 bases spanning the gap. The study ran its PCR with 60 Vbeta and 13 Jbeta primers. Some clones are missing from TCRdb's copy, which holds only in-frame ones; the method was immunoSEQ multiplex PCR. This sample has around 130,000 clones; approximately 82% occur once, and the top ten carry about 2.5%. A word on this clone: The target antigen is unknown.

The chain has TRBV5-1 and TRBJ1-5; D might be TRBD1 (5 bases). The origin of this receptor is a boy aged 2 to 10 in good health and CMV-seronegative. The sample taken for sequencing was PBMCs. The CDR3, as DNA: TGCGCCAGCAGCTGGTCCTCGGGGCGCGGGGAGCCCCAGCATTTT. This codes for CASSWSSGRGEPQHF.